These 28 T cell receptor beta chains came from one sample sequenced in a study of cytomegalovirus exposure and HLA in healthy donors. PCR involved 60 Vbeta and 13 Jbeta primers. Assay: immunoSEQ multiplex PCR; the TCRdb copy retains only in-frame clones and omits some. The data hold 90,000 to 100,000 clones, with approximately 64% observed a single time. The sample comprised PBMCs. The receptor set was obtained from a boy aged 5-17 years in good health and CMV-seropositive.

The chain is built from TRBV7-2 and TRBJ1-5; perhaps TRBD1 as D (5 bases). Trimming took off 3 bases at V and 0 bases at J, with 6 bases between the two ends. CDR1 and CDR2 (germline): SGHTA, FQGNSA. The CDR3 sequence is 14 residues long. The CDR3 is CASSLTASNQPQHF. In DNA, the CDR3 is TGTGCCAGCAGCTTGACAGCTAGCAATCAGCCCCAGCATTTT.

The chain uses TRBV27 and TRBJ2-1, with 12 bases that match TRBD1. Germline-derived CDR1 and CDR2 are MNHEY and SMNVEV (reference sequence). CDR3 length: 16 amino acids. The ends lost 1 base at V and 7 bases at J; junction bases unmatched: 5. CDR3 nucleotide sequence: TGTGCCAGCAGTTTATTAGGGACAGGGGGCTCGAATGAGCAGTTCTTC. Its translation: CASSLLGTGGSNEQFF.

The rearrangement uses TRBV7-9 and TRBJ2-4; D may be TRBD2 (6 bases). The CDR3 totals 15 residues. The germline V gene has CDR1 SEHNR and CDR2 FQNEAQ (reference sequence). V was shortened by 4 bases and J by 0 bases, with 10 bases between the two germline ends. The CDR3 bases are TGTGCCAGCAGCTCGGGACTGGTAGCCAAAAACATTCAGTACTTC. As protein: CASSSGLVAKNIQYF.

This sequence joins TRBV7-2 and TRBJ2-7, with D perhaps matching TRBD1 (6 bases). Germline V gene lookup returns CDR1 SGHTA and CDR2 FQGNSA. CDR3 length: 14 amino acids. Between the trimmed V and J ends, which lost 6 bases and 5 bases, there was a span of 17 bases. CDR3 DNA sequence: TGTGCCAGCAGTTACTTGCAGGGGTCCCACGAGCAGTACTTC. As protein: CASSYLQGSHEQYF.

The V call is TRBV4-1, the J call TRBJ2-7; D possibly corresponds to TRBD1 (5 bases). Per germline, CDR1 MGHRA and CDR2 YSYEKL. V lost 4 bases and J lost 2, with 15 bases in between. The CDR3 covers 15 residues. DNA of the CDR3: TGCGCCAGCAGCCCGGCAGGGTCGCTTGCCTACGAGCAGTACTTC. Translation gives CASSPAGSLAYEQYF.

This chain uses TRBV5-4 with TRBJ1-2, with D possibly being TRBD1 (5 bases). Per the germline V gene, CDR1 is SGHNT and CDR2 is YYREEE (reference sequence). The ends were cut back, 6 bases at V and 8 bases at J, with 26 bases in the middle. CDR3 size: 16 residues. CDR3 region: CASTNLRTGVGAGYTF. The DNA for the CDR3 is TGTGCCAGCACCAATCTACGGACGGGGGTTGGTGCCGGCTACACCTTC.

The V call is TRBV5-8, the J call TRBJ1-5; 10 bases align to TRBD1. The germline CDR1 and CDR2 sequences are SGHTS and YDEGEE. The CDR3 contains 17 residues. Trimming at V came to 4 bases and at J to 11 bases, leaving 18 bases not matched to a gene. Here the CDR3 reads CASSPGPGQGLDRSQHF. CDR3 DNA: TGTGCCAGCAGCCCAGGACCGGGACAGGGGTTGGACCGCTCCCAGCATTTT.

This clone was seen just once. The chain recombines TRBV5-1 with TRBJ2-3; 9 nucleotides line up with TRBD2. The germline V gene has CDR1 SGHRS and CDR2 YFSETQ. The CDR3 contains 18 residues. The trim removed 0 bases at V and 1 base at J, leaving 9 bases unmatched. Here the CDR3 reads CASSLGFWTSEGTDTQYF. The CDR3 nucleotides read TGCGCCAGCAGCTTGGGTTTCTGGACTAGCGAAGGCACAGATACGCAGTATTTT.

The rearrangement joins TRBV5-1 to TRBJ2-7; 10 nucleotides align to TRBD1. The germline CDR1 and CDR2 sequences are SGHRS and YFSETQ. V shed 5 bases, J shed 3 bases, and the junction held 8 bases outside the gene matches. This CDR3 is 15 amino acids long. This CDR3 reads CASRIKDRGYYEQYF. The CDR3 DNA reads as TGCGCCAGCAGGATAAAGGACAGGGGGTACTACGAGCAGTACTTC.

This clone was detected only a few times. The chain combines TRBV19 with TRBJ1-1; tentative D call: TRBD1 (5 bases). This CDR3 is 16 amino acids long. Germline values: CDR1 LNHDA, CDR2 SQIVND (reference sequence). The V gene lost 4 bases and the J gene lost 2 bases, with 17 bases spanning the gap. The CDR3 here is CASSREGITLNTEAFF. The CDR3 nucleotides are TGTGCCAGTAGTAGGGAGGGGATAACCCTAAACACTGAAGCTTTCTTT.

This chain uses TRBV19 with TRBJ2-6, with 8 bases matching TRBD1. Unmatched junction bases numbered 1, after V lost 3 bases and J lost 0 bases. This CDR3 contains 16 residues. The germline V gene has CDR1 LNHDA and CDR2 SQIVND (reference sequence). The CDR3 region has the DNA TGTGCCAGTAGTATCGACAGGGGCTCTGGGGCCAACGTCCTGACTTTC. Its protein product is CASSIDRGSGANVLTF.

V usage is TRBV5-1 and J usage is TRBJ1-2; TRBD1 might be the D (5 bases). The CDR3 runs 13 residues. Trimming removed 4 bases at V and 7 bases at J, with 14 bases between. Germline loops: CDR1 SGHRS, CDR2 YFSETQ. The CDR3 bases are TGCGCCAGCAGCCCGGAGGGGTTGGGTGGCTACACCTTC. It is translated as CASSPEGLGGYTF.

The J gene is TRBJ2-1, the V gene TRBV30; 11 bases are shared with TRBD1. Trimming took 5 bases from V and 4 from J; bases not matched to a gene: 4. The CDR3 loop spans 14 amino acids. CDR1 and CDR2 (germline): GTSNPN, SVGIG (reference sequence). The CDR3 DNA follows: TGTGCCTGGGGGGACAGGGGGTTTTACAATGAGCAGTTCTTC. Translation: CAWGDRGFYNEQFF.

The rearrangement links TRBV7-2 to TRBJ1-1; D is possibly TRBD1 (5 bases). Germline V gene data show CDR1 as SGHTA and CDR2 as FQGNSA. The CDR3 is 14 amino acids. With 8 bases removed from V and 1 base from J, the gap between germline ends came to 14 bases. The CDR3 region has the DNA TGTGCCAGCTGTCTCTTCCAGGGGAACACTGAAGCTTTCTTT. It is translated as CASCLFQGNTEAFF.

This clone appeared a few times. The chain has TRBV30 and TRBJ2-7, with 7 bases fitting TRBD2. Trimming removed 2 bases from V and 6 bases from J; junction bases left unmatched: 7. The CDR3 has 13 amino acids. Per the germline V gene, CDR1 is GTSNPN and CDR2 is SVGIG (reference sequence). CDR3 sequence: CAWSLREESEQYF. DNA for the CDR3: TGTGCCTGGAGTTTACGGGAGGAAAGCGAGCAGTACTTC.

This chain uses TRBV2 with TRBJ1-5; D is unresolved. CDR1 SNHLY and CDR2 FYNNEI come from the germline V gene. V lost 4 bases and J lost 3, with 7 bases in between. The CDR3 runs to 13 residues. This CDR3 is CASSAQYNQPQHF. In DNA, the CDR3 is TGTGCCAGCAGTGCACAGTACAATCAGCCCCAGCATTTT. The variable domain in full, with the rest retrieved from reference TRBV2 and TRBJ1-5, is EPEVTQTPSHQVTQMGQEVILRCVPISNHLYFYWYRQILGQKVEFLVSFYNNEISEKSEIFDDQFSVERPDGSNFTLKIRSTKLEDSAMYFCASSAQYNQPQHFGDGTRLSIL.

This clone was picked up a small number of times. The chain uses TRBV5-1 and TRBJ2-1; TRBD1 matches 10 bases. Germline V gives CDR1 SGHRS, CDR2 YFSETQ. Trimming removed 5 bases from V and 3 bases from J; junction bases left unmatched: 8. The CDR3 contains 16 residues. This CDR3 reads CASRPTGTGDYNEQFF. Here the CDR3 DNA reads TGCGCCAGCAGGCCGACCGGGACAGGGGACTACAATGAGCAGTTCTTC.

The chain has TRBV4-1 and TRBJ1-6, with 7 positions matching TRBD1. The CDR3 runs 17 residues. Germline V gene lookup returns CDR1 MGHRA and CDR2 YSYEKL. With V trimmed by 4 bases and J by 8 bases, 14 bases remained unmatched. CDR3 loop: CASSPIGINRGHSPLHF. The CDR3 bases are TGCGCCAGCAGCCCAATCGGAATTAACAGGGGACATTCACCCCTCCACTTT.

This sequence joins TRBV7-3 and TRBJ2-2; 9 nucleotides line up with TRBD2. The J segment lost 5 bases and the V segment lost 3 bases, leaving 4 bases of the junction unmatched. Germline V lookup: CDR1 SGHTA, CDR2 FQGTGA. The CDR3 has 15 residues. The CDR3 DNA reads TGTGCCAGCAGCTTGCGGACTAGCGATACCGGGGAGCTGTTTTTT. This encodes CASSLRTSDTGELFF.

Remarks on this clone: A junction end diverges from the germline sequence, so it may reflect a read error. The rearrangement uses TRBV7-9 and TRBJ2-7, with TRBD1 identical over 9 bases. Germline CDR1 SEHNR, CDR2 FQNEAQ (reference sequence). CDR3 length equals 17 residues. The CDR3 sequence is CSSSFILGQGGSYEQYF. The CDR3 DNA reads TGTTCCAGCAGCTTTATTTTGGGACAGGGCGGATCCTACGAGCAGTACTTC.

A single count supports this clone. The rearrangement links TRBV18 to TRBJ2-7, with 8 bases fitting TRBD1. Trimming at V came to 4 bases and at J to 7 bases, leaving 6 bases not matched to a gene. From germline, CDR1 is KGHSH and CDR2 LQKENI. CDR3 length: 13 amino acids. The CDR3 DNA sequence: TGTGCCAGCTCACTCGGACAGGGATGGGAGCAGTACTTC. Encoded protein: CASSLGQGWEQYF.

The chain couples TRBV19 to TRBJ1-5; D is perhaps TRBD1 (6 bases). Germline lookup yields CDR1 LNHDA and CDR2 SQIVND (reference sequence). The CDR3 extends over 17 amino acids. V dropped 6 bases and J dropped 0 bases, with 18 bases sitting between them. CDR3 region: CASSKSLTGYSNQPQHF. CDR3 sequence (DNA): TGTGCCAGTAGCAAGTCTCTGACAGGCTATAGCAATCAGCCCCAGCATTTT.

The chain carries TRBV6-6 and TRBJ1-1, with D perhaps TRBD1 (5 bases). There are 13 residues in the CDR3. V lost 7 bases, J lost 11 bases, and 20 bases lay in between. Germline CDR1 and CDR2: MNHNY and SVGAGI (reference sequence). In DNA, the CDR3 is TGTGCCAGCACTCACTCGGGGGACTCATGGGCTTTCTTT. Its translation is CASTHSGDSWAFF.

CDR3 DNA: TGTGCCACCAGCGTCAGGGGGCGCAGAGATACGCAGTATTTT. Encoded protein: CATSVRGRRDTQYF. The rearrangement uses TRBV15 and TRBJ2-3, with 8 bases matching TRBD1. CDR1 and CDR2 from the germline V gene are LNHNV and YYDKDF (reference sequence). Losses at the gene ends were 5 bases for V and 5 bases for J; bases not matched to a gene: 6. This CDR3 has 14 residues.

This clone has only a few counts. The gene calls are TRBV30 and TRBJ2-7; D is ambiguous. The V gene's germline CDR1 is GTSNPN and CDR2 SVGIG (reference sequence). The ends were cut back, 0 bases at V and 0 bases at J, with 6 bases in the middle. The CDR3 is made up of 13 amino acids. This CDR3 reads CAWSVRSSYEQYF. CDR3 DNA: TGTGCCTGGAGTGTACGCAGCTCCTACGAGCAGTACTTC. The whole variable domain, remainder taken from reference TRBV30 and TRBJ2-7, is SQTIHQWPATLVQPVGSPLSLECTVEGTSNPNLYWYRQAAGRGLQLLFYSVGIGQISSEVPQNLSASRPQDRQFILSSKKLLLSDSGFYLCAWSVRSSYEQYFGPGTRLTVT.

The rearrangement joins TRBV18 to TRBJ1-1; TRBD1 agrees at 12 bases. The CDR3 is made up of 15 amino acids. Germline CDR1 reads KGHSH; CDR2 reads LQKENI. The V segment lost 5 bases and the J segment 6 bases; nucleotides outside the gene matches: 7. CDR3 in amino acids: CASSGRDRGPAEAFF. CDR3 bases: TGTGCCAGCTCAGGCCGGGACAGGGGGCCCGCTGAAGCTTTCTTT.

This clone is judged medium-sized (0.01 to 0.1%). The chain combines TRBV13 with TRBJ1-6, with unresolved D. The germline V gene has CDR1 PRHDT and CDR2 FYEKMQ (reference sequence). Trimming removed 4 bases at V and 8 bases at J, with 6 bases between. The CDR3 is 12 residues long. CDR3 sequence: CASSSHYSPLHF. DNA of the CDR3: TGTGCCAGCAGCTCCCATTATTCACCCCTCCACTTT.

In this sample, this clone turned up a few times. The J gene is TRBJ2-2, the V gene TRBV30; D remains unclear. The ends were cut back, 5 bases at V and 1 base at J, with 14 bases in the middle. This CDR3 spans 15 amino acids. CDR1 is GTSNPN, CDR2 SVGIG, per germline (reference sequence). The CDR3 DNA follows: TGTGCCTGGTCAAACAGCTTAAGGAACACCGGGGAGCTGTTTTTT. This gives the protein CAWSNSLRNTGELFF. Based on the CDR3 plus reference TRBV30 and TRBJ2-2, the full variable domain is SQTIHQWPATLVQPVGSPLSLECTVEGTSNPNLYWYRQAAGRGLQLLFYSVGIGQISSEVPQNLSASRPQDRQFILSSKKLLLSDSGFYLCAWSNSLRNTGELFFGEGSRLTVL.